One T cell receptor (beta chain) is described in this entry. Treatment here: approximately 18 received Ad26.COV2.S at low or high dose, single or two shots; several received placebo; per-sample allocation not given. Samples analyzed were those drawn on day 63 after the first vaccine or placebo injection. As its vector, the vaccine had Ad26, which expressed Wuhan-strain SARS-CoV-2 spike. This sample was included in a study of Ad26.COV2.S vaccination and SARS-CoV-2 variants. The V and J ends lost 10 bases and 0 bases respectively, with 15 bases between them. This CDR3 has 14 residues. In germline, CDR1 is MDHEN, CDR2 SYDVKM. TCRdb's table, derived via immunoSEQ multiplex PCR, lists solely in-frame clones and lacks some. The sample has 450,000 to 550,000 clones, 80% to 90% seen once.

This TCR derives from a person aged 18 to 65 who received the Ad26.COV2.S COVID-19 vaccine or a placebo. The rearrangement links TRBV28 to TRBJ1-1; D not certain. Material: peripheral blood, obtained in a trial of Ad26.COV2.S vaccine versus placebo. The CDR3 is CATTSAGMNTEAFF. The DNA of the CDR3 is TGTGCCACCACGTCCGCGGGGATGAACACTGAAGCTTTCTTT.